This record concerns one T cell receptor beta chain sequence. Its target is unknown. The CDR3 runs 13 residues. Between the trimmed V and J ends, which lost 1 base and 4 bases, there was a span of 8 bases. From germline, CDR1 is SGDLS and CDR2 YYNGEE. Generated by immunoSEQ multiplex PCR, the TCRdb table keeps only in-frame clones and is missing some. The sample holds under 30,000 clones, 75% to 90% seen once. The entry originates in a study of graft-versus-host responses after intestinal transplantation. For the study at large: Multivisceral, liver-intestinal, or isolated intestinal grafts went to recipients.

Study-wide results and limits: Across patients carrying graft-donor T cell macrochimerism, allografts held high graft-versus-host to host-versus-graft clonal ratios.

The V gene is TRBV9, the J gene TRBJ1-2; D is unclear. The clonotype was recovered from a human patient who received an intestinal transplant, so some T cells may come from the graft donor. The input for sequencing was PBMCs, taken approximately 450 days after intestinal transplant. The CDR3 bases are TGTGCCAGCAGCGTACCAGCGGGCTATGGCTACACCTTC. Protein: CASSVPAGYGYTF.